This T cell receptor beta chain was retrieved from a study of yellow fever vaccine responses in identical twins. Findings and limits, study-wide: Twins' vaccine T cell responses reportedly seemed partly convergent and partly personalized.

From the RT-PCR reads, TCRdb called clonotypes with MiXCR, one entry per CDR3 protein. The repertoire holds about 3,500 distinct CDR3 sequences, more than 75% seen once, with 2.5% to 3.5% in the top ten. Concerning this clonotype itself: No antigen is known for it.

Source: T cells from blood (PBMCs), unsorted or a sorted subset (not recorded which), taken before or after yellow fever vaccination (not recorded which). The receptor comes from a young woman who received the yellow fever vaccine.

The CDR3 loop reads CASSQLDGDNSPLHF. CDR3 sequence (DNA): TGTGCCAGCAGCCAACTGGACGGGGATAATTCACCCCTCCACTTT. The chain links TRBV4-2 to TRBJ1-6, with D hard to call. The CDR3 length is 15 residues. The V and J ends lost 2 bases and 5 bases respectively, with 10 bases between them. CDR1 LGHNA and CDR2 YNFKEQ come from the germline V gene.